This T cell receptor (beta chain) was recovered during a study of T cell repertoires in aging, cancer and after chemotherapy. TRB rearrangements spanning V, D and J were amplified using mixed TRB-A/B primers. TCRdb analysed the multiplex PCR reads with MiXCR anew, one entry per CDR3 protein. The sample gives some 1,500 distinct CDR3 sequences, around 29% of which show up once; over 20% is in the top ten. CDR3 length equals 13 residues. The trim removed 6 bases at V and 11 bases at J, leaving 13 bases unmatched. From germline, CDR1 is DFQATT and CDR2 SNEGSKA (reference sequence). The template was genomic DNA from peripheral blood, not RNA.

The rearrangement joins TRBV20-1 to TRBJ1-1, with TRBD1 identical over 9 bases. What was sequenced was blood. This receptor was obtained from a human donor with a solid tumor. The CDR3, as DNA: TGCAGTGCAGGGGGACAGGGCAACCTTGGGGCTTTCTTT. It codes for CSAGGQGNLGAFF.